This T cell receptor (beta chain) stems from a study of PD-L1 blockade in urothelial cancer. Background on the study: The analyses of blood took place 3 weeks (second dose) and 6 weeks after treatment start.

The germline gives CDR1 MNHEY, CDR2 SVGAGI. This CDR3 region has 15 residues. The V gene lost 6 bases and the J gene lost 5 bases, with 17 bases spanning the gap. The data were produced by immunoSEQ multiplex PCR, yet TCRdb's version contains in-frame clones alone and is incomplete. The sample carries tens of thousands of clones, around 88% recorded once. Disease in patients was locally advanced or metastatic urothelial carcinoma. Material: PBMCs, obtained around atezolizumab (anti-PD-L1) treatment. The sequence derives from a man in his 60s with urothelial cancer. V is TRBV6-5 and J is TRBJ2-1; TRBD1 might be the D (6 bases). As DNA, the CDR3 is TGTGCCAGCAGGGACTTCGGGACACGAAACAATGAGCAGTTCTTC. Amino acid sequence: CASRDFGTRNNEQFF.